The clone carrying this TCR beta chain was seen a handful of times. The antigen is not known. The method was immunoSEQ multiplex PCR; TCRdb's version includes in-frame clones alone and lacks a portion of them. The data contain 2,000 or so clones, more than 20% of them singletons. This sample was taken from a study of T cells in localized non-small cell lung cancer. Trimming took off 3 bases at V and 6 bases at J, with 11 bases between the two ends. Germline loops: CDR1 KGHSH, CDR2 LQKENI. The CDR3 has 13 amino acids. Study results and limitations: The greatest T cell clonality was found in uninvolved adjacent lung (higher than in tumor). Sequence data derive from only one tumor region, so heterogeneity remains possible. Out of the top 100 tumor clones, a median approximately 57 were seen in adjacent lung.

This material consisted of normal lung tissue next to the tumor, taken before any cancer treatment. The chain joins TRBV18 to TRBJ1-1; D gene unclear. The receptor comes from a female donor aged 60 or older with stage II lung adenocarcinoma. Here the CDR3 DNA reads TGTGCCAGCTCACCCCCAGGATTGGCTGAAGCTTTCTTT. It yields the protein CASSPPGLAEAFF.